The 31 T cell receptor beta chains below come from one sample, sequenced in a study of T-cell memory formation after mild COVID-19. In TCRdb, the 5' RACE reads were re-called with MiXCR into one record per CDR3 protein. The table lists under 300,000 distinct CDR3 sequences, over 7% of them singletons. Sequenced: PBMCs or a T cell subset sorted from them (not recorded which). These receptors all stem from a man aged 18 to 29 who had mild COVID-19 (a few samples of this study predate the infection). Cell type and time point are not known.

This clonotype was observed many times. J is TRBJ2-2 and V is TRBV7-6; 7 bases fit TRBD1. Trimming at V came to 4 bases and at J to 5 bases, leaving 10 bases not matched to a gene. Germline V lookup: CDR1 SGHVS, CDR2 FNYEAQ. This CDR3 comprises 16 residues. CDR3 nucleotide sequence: TGTGCCAGCAGCTCCCGACAGGGTGTATCAACCGGGGAGCTGTTTTTT. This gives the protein CASSSRQGVSTGELFF.

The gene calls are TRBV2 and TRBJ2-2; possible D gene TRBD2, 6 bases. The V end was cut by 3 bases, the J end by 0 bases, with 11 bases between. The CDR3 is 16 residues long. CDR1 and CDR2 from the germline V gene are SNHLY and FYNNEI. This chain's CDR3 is CASSDRRGANTGELFF. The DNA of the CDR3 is TGTGCCAGCAGTGACCGGAGGGGTGCGAACACCGGGGAGCTGTTTTTT.

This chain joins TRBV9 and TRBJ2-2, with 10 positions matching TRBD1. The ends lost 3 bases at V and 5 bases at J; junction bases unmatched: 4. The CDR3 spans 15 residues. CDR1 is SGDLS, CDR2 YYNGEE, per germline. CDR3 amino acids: CASSDGQGVTGELFF. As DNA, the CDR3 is TGTGCCAGCAGCGATGGACAGGGGGTAACCGGGGAGCTGTTTTTT.

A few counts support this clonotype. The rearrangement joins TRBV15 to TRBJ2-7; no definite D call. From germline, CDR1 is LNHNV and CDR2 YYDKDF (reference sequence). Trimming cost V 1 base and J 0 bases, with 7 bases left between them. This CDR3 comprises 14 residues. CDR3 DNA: TGTGCCACCAGCAGAGCACGAGGCTCCTACGAGCAGTACTTC. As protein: CATSRARGSYEQYF.

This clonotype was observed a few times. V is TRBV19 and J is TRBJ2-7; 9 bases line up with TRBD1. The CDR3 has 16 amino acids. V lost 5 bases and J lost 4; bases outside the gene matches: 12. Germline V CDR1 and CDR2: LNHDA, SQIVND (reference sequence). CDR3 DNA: TGTGCCAGTAGTCTCACCACCGGGACAGGGATTTACGAGCAGTACTTC. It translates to CASSLTTGTGIYEQYF. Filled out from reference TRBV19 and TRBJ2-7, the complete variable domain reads DGGITQSPKYLFRKEGQNVTLSCEQNLNHDAMYWYRQDPGQGLRLIYYSQIVNDFQKGDIAEGYSVSREKKESFPLTVTSAQKNPTAFYLCASSLTTGTGIYEQYFGPGTRLTVT.

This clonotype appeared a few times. In DNA, the CDR3 is TGCGCCAGCAGCTTGGTGAGGGCGACCAAAATCTCTGGGGCCAACGTCCTGACTTTC. Translation gives CASSLVRATKISGANVLTF. This chain uses TRBV5-1 with TRBJ2-6, with D perhaps TRBD2 (5 bases). Trimming cost V 0 bases and J 0 bases, with 16 bases left between them. Germline-derived CDR1 and CDR2 are SGHRS and YFSETQ. The CDR3 length is 19 residues.

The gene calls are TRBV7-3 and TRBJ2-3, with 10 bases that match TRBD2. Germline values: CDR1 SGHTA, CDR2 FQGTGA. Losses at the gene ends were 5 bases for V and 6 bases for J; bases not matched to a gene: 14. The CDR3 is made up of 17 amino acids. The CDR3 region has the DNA TGTGCCAGCAGCCTTCGTCCTAGCGGGGGAGCCAGTGATACGCAGTATTTT. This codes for CASSLRPSGGASDTQYF.

CDR3 nucleotides: TGTGCCAGCAGTTTCTTGTCAGCCGGGGAGCTGTTTTTT. Amino acids: CASSFLSAGELFF. The J gene is TRBJ2-2, the V gene TRBV12-3 or TRBV12-4; the D is unclear. This CDR3 comprises 13 residues. V dropped 3 bases and J dropped 6 bases, with 8 bases sitting between them.

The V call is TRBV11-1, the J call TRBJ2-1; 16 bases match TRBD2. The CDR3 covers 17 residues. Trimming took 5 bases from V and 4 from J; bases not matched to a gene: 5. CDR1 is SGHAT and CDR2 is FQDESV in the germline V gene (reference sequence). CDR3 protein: CASSPRGLAGGYNEQFF. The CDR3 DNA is TGTGCCAGCAGCCCCCGGGGACTAGCGGGGGGGTACAATGAGCAGTTCTTC.

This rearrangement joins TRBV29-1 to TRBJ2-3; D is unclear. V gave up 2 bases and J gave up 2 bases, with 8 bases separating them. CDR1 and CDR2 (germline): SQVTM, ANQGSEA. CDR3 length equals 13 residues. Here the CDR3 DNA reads TGCAGCGTTGAATCTGAGAACACAGATACGCAGTATTTT. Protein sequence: CSVESENTDTQYF.

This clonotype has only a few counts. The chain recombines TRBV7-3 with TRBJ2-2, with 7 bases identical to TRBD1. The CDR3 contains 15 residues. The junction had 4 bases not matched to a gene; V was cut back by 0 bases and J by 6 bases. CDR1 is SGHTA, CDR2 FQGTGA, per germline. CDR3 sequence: CASSLTGGVSGELFF. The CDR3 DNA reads TGTGCCAGCAGCTTAACAGGGGGCGTTTCCGGGGAGCTGTTTTTT.

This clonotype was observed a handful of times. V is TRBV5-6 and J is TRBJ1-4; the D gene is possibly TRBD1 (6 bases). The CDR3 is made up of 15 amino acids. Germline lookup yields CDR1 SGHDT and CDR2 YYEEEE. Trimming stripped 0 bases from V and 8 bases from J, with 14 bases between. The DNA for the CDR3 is TGTGCCAGCAGCTTGGGAGCGGGGGCGTGGGAAAAACTGTTTTTT. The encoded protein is CASSLGAGAWEKLFF.

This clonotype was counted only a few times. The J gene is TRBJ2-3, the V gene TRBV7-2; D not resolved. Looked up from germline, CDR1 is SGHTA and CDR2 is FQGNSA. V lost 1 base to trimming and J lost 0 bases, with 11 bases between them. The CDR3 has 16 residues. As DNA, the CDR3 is TGTGCCAGCAGCTTAGTTGGGTTAGCTAGCACAGATACGCAGTATTTT. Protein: CASSLVGLASTDTQYF.

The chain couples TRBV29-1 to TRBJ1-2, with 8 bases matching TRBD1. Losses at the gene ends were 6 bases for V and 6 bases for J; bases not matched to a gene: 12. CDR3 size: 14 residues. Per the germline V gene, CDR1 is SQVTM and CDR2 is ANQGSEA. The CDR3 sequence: CSVGTGQGWDGYTF. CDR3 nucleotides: TGCAGCGTGGGCACTGGACAGGGCTGGGATGGCTACACCTTC.

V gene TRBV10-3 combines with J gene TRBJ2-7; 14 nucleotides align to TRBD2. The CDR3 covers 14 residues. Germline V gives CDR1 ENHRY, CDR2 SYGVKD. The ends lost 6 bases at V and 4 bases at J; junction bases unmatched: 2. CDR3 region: CAIRTSGGVYEQYF. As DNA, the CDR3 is TGTGCCATCAGGACTAGCGGGGGGGTATACGAGCAGTACTTC.

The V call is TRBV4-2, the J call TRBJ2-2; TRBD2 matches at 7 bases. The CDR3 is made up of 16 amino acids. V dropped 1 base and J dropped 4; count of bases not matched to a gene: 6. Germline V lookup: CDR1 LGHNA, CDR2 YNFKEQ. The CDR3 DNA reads TGTGCCAGCAGCCAAGGGATCAGGGAGGGCACCGGGGAGCTGTTTTTT. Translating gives CASSQGIREGTGELFF.

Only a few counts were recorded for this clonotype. CDR3 protein: CASSPPDQKETQYF. DNA of the CDR3: TGTGCCAGCAGCCCCCCCGACCAAAAAGAGACCCAGTACTTC. The chain links TRBV11-2 to TRBJ2-5; D unclear. The CDR3 has 14 residues. With 5 bases removed from V and 3 bases from J, the gap between germline ends came to 13 bases. Germline loops: CDR1 SGHAT, CDR2 FQNNGV.

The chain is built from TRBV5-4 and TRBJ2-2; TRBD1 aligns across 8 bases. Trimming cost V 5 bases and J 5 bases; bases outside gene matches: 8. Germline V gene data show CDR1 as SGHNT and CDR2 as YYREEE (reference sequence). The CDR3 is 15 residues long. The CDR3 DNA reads TGTGCCAGCAGAGTAAACCGGGACAGGACCGGGGAGCTGTTTTTT. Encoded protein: CASRVNRDRTGELFF.

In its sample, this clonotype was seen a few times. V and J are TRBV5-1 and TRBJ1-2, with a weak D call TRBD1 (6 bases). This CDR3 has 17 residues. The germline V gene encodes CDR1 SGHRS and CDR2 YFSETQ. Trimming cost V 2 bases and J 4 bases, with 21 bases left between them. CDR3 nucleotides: TGCGCCAGCAGCTTAGGGCCAAATGTCAAGGGGGTCTATGGCTACACCTTC. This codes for CASSLGPNVKGVYGYTF.

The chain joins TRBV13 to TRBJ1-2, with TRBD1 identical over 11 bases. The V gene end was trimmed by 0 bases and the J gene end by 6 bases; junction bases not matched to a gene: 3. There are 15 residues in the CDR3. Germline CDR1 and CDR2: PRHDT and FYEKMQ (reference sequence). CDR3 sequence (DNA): TGTGCCAGCAGCTTAGGCGGGGGACAGGGGGATGGCTACACCTTC. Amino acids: CASSLGGGQGDGYTF.

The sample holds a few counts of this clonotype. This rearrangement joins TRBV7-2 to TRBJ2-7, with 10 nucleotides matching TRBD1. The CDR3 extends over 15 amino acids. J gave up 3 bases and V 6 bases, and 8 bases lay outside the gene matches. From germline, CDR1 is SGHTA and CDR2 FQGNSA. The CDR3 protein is CASRTTGQGSYEQYF. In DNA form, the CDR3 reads TGTGCCAGCAGAACTACGGGACAGGGGAGCTACGAGCAGTACTTC.

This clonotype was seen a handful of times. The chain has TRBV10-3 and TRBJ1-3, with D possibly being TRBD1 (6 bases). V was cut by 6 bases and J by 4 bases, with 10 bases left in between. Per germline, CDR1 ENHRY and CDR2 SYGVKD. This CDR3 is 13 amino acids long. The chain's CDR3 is CAIRRTDGNTIYF. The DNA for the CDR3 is TGTGCCATCAGACGGACAGACGGAAACACCATATATTTT.

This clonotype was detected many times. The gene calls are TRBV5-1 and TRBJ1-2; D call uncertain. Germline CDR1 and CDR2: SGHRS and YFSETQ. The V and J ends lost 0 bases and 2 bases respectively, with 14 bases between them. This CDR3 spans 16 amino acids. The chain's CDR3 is CASSLGLGRTNYGYTF. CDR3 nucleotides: TGCGCCAGCAGCTTGGGTCTAGGACGGACCAACTATGGCTACACCTTC.

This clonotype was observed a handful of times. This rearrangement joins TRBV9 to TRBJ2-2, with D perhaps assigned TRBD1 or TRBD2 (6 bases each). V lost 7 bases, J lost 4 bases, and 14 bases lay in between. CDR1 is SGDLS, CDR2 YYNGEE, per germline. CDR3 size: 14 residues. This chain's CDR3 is CASQKGGTTGELFF. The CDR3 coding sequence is TGTGCCAGCCAAAAAGGGGGGACCACCGGGGAGCTGTTTTTT.

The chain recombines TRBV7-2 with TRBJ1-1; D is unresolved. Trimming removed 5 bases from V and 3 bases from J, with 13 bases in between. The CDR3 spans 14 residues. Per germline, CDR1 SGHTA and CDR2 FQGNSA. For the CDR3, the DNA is TGTGCCAGCAGCCCCCTCTTTCGGGACACTGAAGCTTTCTTT. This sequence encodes CASSPLFRDTEAFF.

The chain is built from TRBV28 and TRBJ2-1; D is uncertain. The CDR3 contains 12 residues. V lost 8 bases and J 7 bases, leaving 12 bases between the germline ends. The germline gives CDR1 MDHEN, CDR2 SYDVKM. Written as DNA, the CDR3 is TGTGCCAGCCGGGTAGAAGTAAATGAGCAGTTCTTC. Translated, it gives CASRVEVNEQFF. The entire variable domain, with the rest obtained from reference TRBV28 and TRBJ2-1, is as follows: DVKVTQSSRYLVKRTGEKVFLECVQDMDHENMFWYRQDPGLGLRLIYFSYDVKMKEKGDIPEGYSVSREKKERFSLILESASTNQTSMYLCASRVEVNEQFFGPGTRLTVL.

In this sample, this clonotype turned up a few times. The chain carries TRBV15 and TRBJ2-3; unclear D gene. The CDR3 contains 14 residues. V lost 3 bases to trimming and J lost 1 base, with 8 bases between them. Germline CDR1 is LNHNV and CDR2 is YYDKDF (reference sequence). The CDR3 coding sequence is TGTGCCACCAGCAGCCCCCCCCGCACAGATACGCAGTATTTT. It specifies CATSSPPRTDTQYF.

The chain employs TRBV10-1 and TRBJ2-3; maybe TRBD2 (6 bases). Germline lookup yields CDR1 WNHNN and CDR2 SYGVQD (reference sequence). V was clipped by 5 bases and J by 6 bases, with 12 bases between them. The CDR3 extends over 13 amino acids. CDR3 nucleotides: TGCGCCAGCAGTATGACTGGGGGGGATACGCAGTATTTT. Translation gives CASSMTGGDTQYF.

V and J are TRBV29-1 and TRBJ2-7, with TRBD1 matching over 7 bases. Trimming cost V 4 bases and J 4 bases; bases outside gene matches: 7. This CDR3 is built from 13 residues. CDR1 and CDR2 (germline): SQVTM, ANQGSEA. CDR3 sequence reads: CSVVGRGSYEQYF. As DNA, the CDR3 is TGCAGCGTTGTGGGCAGGGGGTCGTACGAGCAGTACTTC.

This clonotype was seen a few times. CDR3 nucleotides: TGTGCCAGCAGTTTGTCTAGCGGGGGGTTGGAGACCCAGTACTTC. Protein sequence: CASSLSSGGLETQYF. The chain has TRBV12-3 or TRBV12-4 and TRBJ2-5, with 11 bases matching TRBD2. The trim removed 3 bases at V and 5 bases at J, leaving 5 bases unmatched. This CDR3 region has 15 residues.

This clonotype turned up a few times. Here the CDR3 DNA reads TGCAGTGCTAGAGATCCGGGACAGGGGGCCTATTCACCCCTCCACTTT. Translated: CSARDPGQGAYSPLHF. This rearrangement joins TRBV20-1 to TRBJ1-6, with 12 bases aligning to TRBD1. The CDR3 runs 16 residues. The trim removed 0 bases at V and 8 bases at J, leaving 5 bases unmatched. In germline, CDR1 is DFQATT, CDR2 SNEGSKA (reference sequence).